This paragraph covers one T cell receptor beta chain sequence. Its antigen is undetermined. TCRdb re-called the RT-PCR reads with MiXCR, one entry per CDR3 protein. The sample records roughly 500,000 distinct CDR3 sequences, about 15% being singletons. After removal of 1 base from V and 6 bases from J, the junction contained 10 bases not matched to a gene. This CDR3 has 16 residues. This entry comes from a study of response to subunit inactivated influenza vaccine. Regarding the study as a whole: Few additional T cells are recruited per seasonal influenza vaccination, authors suggested.

V gene TRBV12-3 or TRBV12-4 combines with J gene TRBJ1-1, with 8 bases identical to TRBD1. The sample here was CD4+ T cells sorted from PBMCs, taken 23 months after vaccination. This TCR was sampled from a man aged 45 to 70 who received an inactivated influenza vaccine. The CDR3 DNA is TGTGCCAGCAGTTTAGAGGCAGGGGGCTTAGGCGCTGAAGCTTTCTTT. Its translation: CASSLEAGGLGAEAFF.